This TCR beta chain came from a study of cytomegalovirus exposure and HLA in healthy donors (dated by TCRdb to 2017 to 2019). General notes on the study: An earlier analysis of approximately 600 of the donors reported more than 250 Gb of sequence data and around 120 million unique TCR beta sequences from around 200 million T cells. An early release that covered some 640 HLA-typed donors contained approximately 300 gigabases of sequencing data and tens of millions of unique TCR sequences. The genetic ancestry cluster associated with self-reported Caucasian donors included about four fifths of the roughly 400 genotyped donors. The aim of the study was to test whether cataloging public T cell receptors could identify signatures of past pathogen exposure. The study used immunosequencing to profile the T cell repertoires of around 600 subjects and linked those repertoires to cytomegalovirus serostatus. In addition to the first cohort of roughly 670 subjects, a separate validation cohort of 120 different subjects was used. To predict cytomegalovirus infection status, the study brought together high-throughput TCR immunosequencing, statistical association of individual TCRs with disease status, and machine learning. In a later analysis, previously published TCR beta repertoires from several hundred donors were re-analyzed and high-resolution HLA genotyping was added so that TCR occurrence patterns could be studied. Rather than using new phenotypic data, the later analysis identified candidate immune exposures from TCR beta sequences and from how often those sequences occurred across donors. An earlier analysis of several hundred of the donors applied high-throughput TCR beta sequencing to assess whether each TCR beta V gene segment acted as functional or pseudogenic. Donor age, sex, ethnicity and CMV serostatus were compiled together with the repertoire data. Genome-wide SNP genotypes for about three fifths of the roughly 670 donors were used in a later genetic analysis, which treated that subset as a discovery cohort. All discovery cohort repertoires had been generated on a single sequencing platform. Both class I and class II loci were covered by HLA typing, at four-digit resolution. The number of donors typed differed by locus, with 629-630 for A, B, C, DRB1 and DQB1, around 520 for DQA1, approximately 580 for DPA1, and roughly 450 for DPB1. Four to six DR-DQ haplotypes were handled as single units for association and clustering, since linkage in the cohort was strong. Among about 400 genotyped donors of the cohort, an average of roughly 230,000 unique TCR beta nucleotide sequences was sequenced per donor, of which about 18% were non-productive. The paper's findings and limits, for the study overall: The cohort was sequenced for TCR beta chains only, and without alpha or paired-chain data the features that could be detected were limited. Presence/absence analyses assumed roughly uniform sequencing depth across donors, an assumption that may not hold. Most TCR sequences were seen in very few donors, while some public TCRs were found in many individuals. In vitro tests confirmed that three of the cytomegalovirus-associated TCR beta chains recognize cytomegalovirus antigens. Broadly in line with IMGT annotations, most TCR beta V segments showed up in productive rearrangements about 87% or about 30% of the time in an earlier analysis of approximately 640 of the donors. The study gave a list of some 150 TCR beta chains associated with cytomegalovirus. In a later analysis, around 17,000 TCR beta sequences were associated with specific HLA alleles at a false discovery rate of 0.05. Because HLA typing was missing for some donors at each locus, association tests included only the typed subset. The classifier was reported to diagnose cytomegalovirus status with high specificity and sensitivity in both the original and validation cohorts. A cluster of highly shared sequence variants was judged likely to be a technical artifact of the sequencing pipeline. In a later analysis, HLA-associated TCR beta chains showed more clonal expansion and lower generation probabilities than non-associated chains that were equally common. A further reported finding was that TCR beta sequences accurately predicted the HLA-A and HLA-B alleles for most subjects in the first cohort. According to a later analysis, most CMV-associated TCR beta chains appeared to be HLA-restricted, and the HLA associations seemed to be driven largely by CMV exposure. According to a later genetic analysis, donors in an Asian-associated ancestry cluster had fewer N-insertions in productive TCRs than the roughly 660-donor mean. Several of the top co-occurrence clusters appeared to be linked to parvovirus B19, influenza, CMV and Epstein-Barr virus, according to a later analysis. When HLA alleles, especially DR and DQ, strongly co-occurred, TCR associations were difficult to assign to individual alleles. Over 15 rarely observed V segments, including chromosome 9 orphons, were excluded from the earlier analysis of 550 to 700 of the donors because counts were too low. CMV serostatus was the only immune exposure information available for the cohort. V-gene and J-gene trimming of TCR beta chains was associated with a missense DCLRE1C variant in a later genetic analysis, and the association was replicated in an independent cohort. In a later analysis, TCR association rates were found to vary across HLA loci, with the most associated TCRs seen for DRB1 alleles and the fewest for HLA-C alleles. Correlated functional status among segregating V segments might reflect linkage disequilibrium, but an unknown experimental factor could not be ruled out. The 87-base-pair reads could not distinguish some IMGT-functional V segments, including TRBV6-2 and TRBV6-3, so those segments were excluded. The authors suggested that the approach could potentially be extended to other disease states and immunological phenotypes.

Library preparation was by the immunoSEQ multiplex PCR assay. A mixture of 60 forward primers for TCR Vbeta segments and 13 reverse primers for TCR Jbeta segments was used in the multiplex PCR. The CDR3 region of rearranged TCR beta genes was amplified from genomic DNA with a multiplex PCR assay. The Illumina HiSeq System was used to sequence the amplified TCR beta libraries as 87-base-pair reads. The source study handled its data this way. A later analysis counted approximately 76 million unique TCR beta chains across the 550 to 750 repertoires, and about 10 million of these chains were shared by at least two donors. Raw reads were error-corrected and collapsed into unique sequences by a nearest-neighbor algorithm in which closely related sequences were merged to remove PCR and sequencing errors. CDR3 sequences were aligned to IMGT reference sequences to assign V, D and J gene segments. For a sequence to be retained, a match of at least six nucleotides was required to both a V gene segment and a J gene segment. A rearrangement was called productive if the CDR3 had no stop codons and remained in frame with V and J, and every other rearrangement was called non-productive. CDR3 was defined according to IMGT convention as the region running from the second conserved V-encoded cysteine to the conserved J-encoded phenylalanine. The earlier analysis of approximately 500 of the donors excluded sequences that lacked an unambiguous match to a single V gene segment. An earlier analysis of some 610 of the donors called V segments functional above 56.7% productive rearrangements and segregating when the between-donor standard deviation exceeded 5%. A statistical classification framework was built for diagnosing cytomegalovirus status from the catalog of TCR beta chain sequences. In a later analysis, TCR nucleotide sequences were compared against IMGT/GENE-DB human TR gene sequences so that V and J genes could be assigned. The TCRdist pipeline was used in a later analysis to assign CDR3 sequences and most-parsimonious VDJ recombination scenarios. In a later analysis, each TCR beta chain was defined by its CDR3 amino acid sequence together with its V-gene family, and reads lacking a unique V-gene family were excluded. To address suspected cross-contamination and a sequencing artifact, a later analysis removed some 620 highly shared, low-generation-probability nucleotide sequences. A later analysis calculated a clonal expansion index for each public chain from normalized within-repertoire ranks of inferred template counts. A later analysis computed generation probabilities with a VDJ recombination model fitted to out-of-frame rearrangements, and checked the results against IGoR. In a later analysis, hypergeometric tests were used to score TCR-TCR, TCR-HLA and TCR-CMV co-occurrence, with a repertoire-size bias correction applied to TCR pairs. A later analysis estimated false discovery rates by permuting HLA or CMV assignments 20 times. In a later analysis, co-occurring TCRs were grouped with DBSCAN, and TCRdist sequence similarity was added when clustering was performed within HLA-allele-positive subsets. Repertoires with fewer than 30,000 or more than 120,000 public chains were left out of co-occurrence clustering, as were five repertoires with anomalous nucleotide sharing. TCRdb mirrors the immuneACCESS table, restricted to in-frame sequences. Some clones are absent from its copies; in checked studies, under half trace to an unresolved V gene, and the reason for the others is unknown. The V and J calls and clone size were taken over from that table, and D and trimming were inferred from the DNA. The sample table holds about 210,000 clones, of which around 83% were seen once. More than 1.5% of the sample is taken by the ten largest.

Regarding this clone: Its recognized antigen is unknown. No qualities accompany the bases; no much larger clone lies one base away.

The cohort was made up of roughly 670 healthy bone marrow donors. Cohort members were all nominally healthy when sampled, although unrecorded immune exposures were likely present. The donor tested CMV seropositive and was one of the 289 seropositive cohort members. Each donor provided a peripheral blood sample, and peripheral blood mononuclear cells were used for TCR beta sequencing. The Qiagen DNeasy Blood Extraction Kit was used to extract genomic DNA from the blood cell samples. The CDR3 measures 15 amino acids from cysteine to phenylalanine. Only the CDR3 DNA is retained, 45 bases long and in frame from the first base. CDR1 and CDR2 (WNHNN, SYGVQD) derive from the germline V gene (reference sequence). V is clipped by 3 bases and J by 1 base, and the sequence between their germline boundaries is 7 bases long.

The sample was PBMCs. The chain couples TRBV10-1 to TRBJ2-6; the D gene is perhaps TRBD1, on 6 matching bases. The sequence was collected from a middle-aged man in good health and CMV-seropositive. The DNA sequence is given as TGCGCCAGCAGTGAAACAGGGTCTGGGGCCAACGTCCTGACTTTC. This translates into CASSETGSGANVLTF.